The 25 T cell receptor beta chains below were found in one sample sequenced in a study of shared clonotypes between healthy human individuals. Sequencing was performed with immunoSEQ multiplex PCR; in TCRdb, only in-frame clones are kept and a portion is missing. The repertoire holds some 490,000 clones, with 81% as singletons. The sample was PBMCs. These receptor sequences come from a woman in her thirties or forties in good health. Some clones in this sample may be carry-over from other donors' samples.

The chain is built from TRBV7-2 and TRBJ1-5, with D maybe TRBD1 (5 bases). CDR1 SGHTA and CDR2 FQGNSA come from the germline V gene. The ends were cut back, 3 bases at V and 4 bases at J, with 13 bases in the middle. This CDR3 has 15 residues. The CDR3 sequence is CASSLTGRTNQPQHF. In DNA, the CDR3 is TGTGCCAGCAGCTTGACGGGACGGACTAATCAGCCCCAGCATTTT.

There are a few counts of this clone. In nucleotides, the CDR3 is TGTGCCAGCGCCCGGGACAGGGGTTCAAATGAGCAGTTCTTC. The encoded protein is CASARDRGSNEQFF. This rearrangement joins TRBV6-1 to TRBJ2-1; 10 positions agree with TRBD1. The CDR3 extends over 14 amino acids. Trimming at V came to 8 bases and at J to 7 bases, leaving 8 bases not matched to a gene. CDR1 MNHNS and CDR2 SASEGT come from the germline V gene.

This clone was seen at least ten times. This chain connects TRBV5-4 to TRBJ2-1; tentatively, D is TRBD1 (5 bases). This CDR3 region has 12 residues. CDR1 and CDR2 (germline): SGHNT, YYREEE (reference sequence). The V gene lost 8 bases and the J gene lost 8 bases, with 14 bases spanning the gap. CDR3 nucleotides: TGTGCCAGTTCCCAGGGTTTCGATGAGCAGTTCTTC. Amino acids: CASSQGFDEQFF. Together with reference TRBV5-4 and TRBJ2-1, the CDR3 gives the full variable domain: ETGVTQSPTHLIKTRGQQVTLRCSSQSGHNTVSWYQQALGQGPQFIFQYYREEENGRGNFPPRFSGLQFPNYSSELNVNALELDDSALYLCASSQGFDEQFFGPGTRLTVL.

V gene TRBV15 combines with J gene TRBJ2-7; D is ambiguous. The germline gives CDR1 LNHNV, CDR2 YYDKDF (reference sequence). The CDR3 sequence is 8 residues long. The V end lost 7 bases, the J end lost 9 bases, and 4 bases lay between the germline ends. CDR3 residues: CATIGQYF. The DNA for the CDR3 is TGTGCCACCATCGGGCAGTACTTC.

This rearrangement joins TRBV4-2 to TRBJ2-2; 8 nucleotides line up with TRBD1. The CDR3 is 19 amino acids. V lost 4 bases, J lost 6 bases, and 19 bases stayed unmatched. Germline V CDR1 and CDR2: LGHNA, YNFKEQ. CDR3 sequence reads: CASSLVHAASRGPAGELFF. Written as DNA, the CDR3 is TGTGCCAGCAGCCTGGTCCACGCCGCTAGCAGGGGGCCGGCCGGGGAGCTGTTTTTT.

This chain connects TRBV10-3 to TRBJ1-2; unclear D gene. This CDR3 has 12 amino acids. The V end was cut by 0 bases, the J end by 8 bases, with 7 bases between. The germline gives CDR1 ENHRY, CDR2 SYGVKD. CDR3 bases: TGTGCCATCAGTGAGTCGGTAGGAGGCTACACCTTC. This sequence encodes CAISESVGGYTF.

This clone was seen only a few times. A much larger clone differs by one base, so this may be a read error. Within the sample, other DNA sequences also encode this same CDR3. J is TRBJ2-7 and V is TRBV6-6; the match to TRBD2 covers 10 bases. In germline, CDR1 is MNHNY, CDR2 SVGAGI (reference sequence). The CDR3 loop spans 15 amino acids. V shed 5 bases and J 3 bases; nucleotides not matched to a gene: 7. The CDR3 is CASSDRLAGLYEQYF. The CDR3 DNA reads TGTGCCAGCAGTGATAGACTAGCGGGCCTCTACGAGCAGTACTTC.

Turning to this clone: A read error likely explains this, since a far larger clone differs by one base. As DNA, the CDR3 is TGTGCCAGCAGCCCCCGGTGGAGCGGCTACACCGGGGAGCTGTTTTTT. The encoded protein is CASSPRWSGYTGELFF. The V call is TRBV5-6, the J call TRBJ2-2; maybe TRBD2 (5 bases). This CDR3 spans 16 amino acids. Trimming took 4 bases from V and 3 from J, leaving 16 bases between them. The V gene's germline CDR1 is SGHDT and CDR2 YYEEEE. Drawing the rest from reference TRBV5-6 and TRBJ2-2, the complete variable domain is DAGVTQSPTHLIKTRGQQVTLRCSPKSGHDTVSWYQQALGQGPQFIFQYYEEEERQRGNFPDRFSGHQFPNYSSELNVNALLLGDSALYLCASSPRWSGYTGELFFGEGSRLTVL.

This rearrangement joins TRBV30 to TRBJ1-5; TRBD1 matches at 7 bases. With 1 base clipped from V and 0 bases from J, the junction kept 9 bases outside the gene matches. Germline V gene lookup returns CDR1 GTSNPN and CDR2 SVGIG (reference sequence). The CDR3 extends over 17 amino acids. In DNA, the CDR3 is TGTGCCTGGAGTGGAACAGGGGCACTACATAGCAATCAGCCCCAGCATTTT. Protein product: CAWSGTGALHSNQPQHF.

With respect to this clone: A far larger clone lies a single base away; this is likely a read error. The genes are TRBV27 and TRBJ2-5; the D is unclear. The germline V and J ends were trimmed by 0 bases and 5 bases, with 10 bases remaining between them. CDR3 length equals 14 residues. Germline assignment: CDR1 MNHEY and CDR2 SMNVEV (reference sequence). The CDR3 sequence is CASSLSAVEETQYF. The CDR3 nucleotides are TGTGCCAGCAGTTTATCGGCAGTGGAGGAGACCCAGTACTTC.

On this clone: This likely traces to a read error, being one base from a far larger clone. CDR3: CACSPGWGQGAGGYTF. The CDR3 nucleotides read TGTGCCTGCAGCCCCGGTTGGGGACAGGGGGCCGGTGGCTACACCTTC. The chain joins TRBV7-3 to TRBJ1-2, with 12 bases aligning to TRBD1. Germline V gives CDR1 SGHTA, CDR2 FQGTGA. CDR3 length: 16 amino acids.

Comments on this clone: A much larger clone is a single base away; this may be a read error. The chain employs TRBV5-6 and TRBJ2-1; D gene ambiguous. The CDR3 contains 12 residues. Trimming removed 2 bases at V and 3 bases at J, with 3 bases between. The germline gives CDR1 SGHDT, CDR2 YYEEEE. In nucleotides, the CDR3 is TGTGCCAGCAGCTTCCGCTACAATGAGCAGTTCTTC. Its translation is CASSFRYNEQFF.

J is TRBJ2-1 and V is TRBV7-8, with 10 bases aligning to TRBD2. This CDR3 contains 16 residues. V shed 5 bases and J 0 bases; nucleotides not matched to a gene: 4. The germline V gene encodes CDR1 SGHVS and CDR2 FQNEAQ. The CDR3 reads CASSQLAGSSYNEQFF. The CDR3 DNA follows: TGTGCCAGCAGCCAACTAGCGGGGAGCTCCTACAATGAGCAGTTCTTC.

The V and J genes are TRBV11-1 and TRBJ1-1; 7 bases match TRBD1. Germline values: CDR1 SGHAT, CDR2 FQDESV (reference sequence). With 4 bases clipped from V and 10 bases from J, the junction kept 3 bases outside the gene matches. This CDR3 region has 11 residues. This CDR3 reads CASSSWTGAFF. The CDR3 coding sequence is TGTGCCAGCAGCTCCTGGACAGGAGCTTTCTTT.

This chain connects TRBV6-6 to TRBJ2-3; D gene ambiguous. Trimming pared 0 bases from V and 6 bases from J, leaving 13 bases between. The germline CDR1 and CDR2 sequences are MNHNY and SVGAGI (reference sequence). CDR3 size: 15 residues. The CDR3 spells CASSYSAERQDTQYF. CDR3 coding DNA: TGTGCCAGCAGTTACTCGGCGGAGCGCCAGGATACGCAGTATTTT.

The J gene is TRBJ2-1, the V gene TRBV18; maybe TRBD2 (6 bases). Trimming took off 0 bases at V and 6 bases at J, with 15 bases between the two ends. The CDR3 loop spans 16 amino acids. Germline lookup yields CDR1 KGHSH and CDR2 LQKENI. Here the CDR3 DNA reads TGTGCCAGCTCACCACCGACGGGGGTGGCCGCCAATGAGCAGTTCTTC. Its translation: CASSPPTGVAANEQFF.

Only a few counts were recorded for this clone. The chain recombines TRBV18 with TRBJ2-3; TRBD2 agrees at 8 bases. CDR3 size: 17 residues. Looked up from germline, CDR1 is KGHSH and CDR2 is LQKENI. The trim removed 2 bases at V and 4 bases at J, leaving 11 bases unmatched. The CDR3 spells CASSPGSSGSFPDTQYF. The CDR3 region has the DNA TGTGCCAGCTCACCAGGGTCGAGCGGGAGTTTCCCAGATACGCAGTATTTT.

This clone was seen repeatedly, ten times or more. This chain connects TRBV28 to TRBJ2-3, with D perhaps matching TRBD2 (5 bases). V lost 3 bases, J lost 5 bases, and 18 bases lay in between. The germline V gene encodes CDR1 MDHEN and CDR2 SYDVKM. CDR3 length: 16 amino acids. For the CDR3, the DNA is TGTGCCAGCAGTTTGGGCGGAGCGGCCATGGGAGATACGCAGTATTTT. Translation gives CASSLGGAAMGDTQYF. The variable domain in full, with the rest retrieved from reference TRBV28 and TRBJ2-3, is DVKVTQSSRYLVKRTGEKVFLECVQDMDHENMFWYRQDPGLGLRLIYFSYDVKMKEKGDIPEGYSVSREKKERFSLILESASTNQTSMYLCASSLGGAAMGDTQYFGPGTRLTVL.

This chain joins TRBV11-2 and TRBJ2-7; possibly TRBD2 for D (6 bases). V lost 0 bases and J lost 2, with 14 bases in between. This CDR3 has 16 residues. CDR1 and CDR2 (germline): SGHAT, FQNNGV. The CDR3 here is CASSLDYRGAPYEQYF. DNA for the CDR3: TGTGCCAGCAGCTTAGATTATCGCGGGGCCCCCTACGAGCAGTACTTC.

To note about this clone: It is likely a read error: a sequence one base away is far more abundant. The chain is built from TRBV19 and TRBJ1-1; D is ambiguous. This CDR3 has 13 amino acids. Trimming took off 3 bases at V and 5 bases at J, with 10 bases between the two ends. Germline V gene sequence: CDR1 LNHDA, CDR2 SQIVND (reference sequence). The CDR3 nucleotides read TGTGCCAGTAGTATGAGACGGTGGACTGAAGCTTTCTTT. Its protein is CASSMRRWTEAFF. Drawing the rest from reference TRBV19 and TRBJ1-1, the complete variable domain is DGGITQSPKYLFRKEGQNVTLSCEQNLNHDAMYWYRQDPGQGLRLIYYSQIVNDFQKGDIAEGYSVSREKKESFPLTVTSAQKNPTAFYLCASSMRRWTEAFFGQGTRLTVV.

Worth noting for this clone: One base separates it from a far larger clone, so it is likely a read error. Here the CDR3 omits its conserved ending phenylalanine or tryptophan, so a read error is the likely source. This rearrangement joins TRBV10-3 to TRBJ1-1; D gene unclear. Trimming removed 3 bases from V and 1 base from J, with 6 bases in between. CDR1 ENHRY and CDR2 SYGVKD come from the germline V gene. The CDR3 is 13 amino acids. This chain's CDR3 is CAISEYRNTEAFI. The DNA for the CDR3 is TGTGCCATCAGTGAATATAGGAACACTGAAGCTTTCATT.

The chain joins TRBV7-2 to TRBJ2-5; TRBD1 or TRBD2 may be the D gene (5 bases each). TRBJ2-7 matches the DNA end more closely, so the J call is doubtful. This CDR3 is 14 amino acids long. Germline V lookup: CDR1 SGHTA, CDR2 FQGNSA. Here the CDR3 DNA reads TGTGCCAGCAGCTTAGCAGGGACCCTATACGAGCAGTACTTC. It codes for CASSLAGTLYEQYF.

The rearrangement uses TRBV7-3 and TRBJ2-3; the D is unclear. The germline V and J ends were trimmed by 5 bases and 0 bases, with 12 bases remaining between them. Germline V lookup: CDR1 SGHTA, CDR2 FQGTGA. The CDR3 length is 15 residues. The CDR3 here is CASSVGRESTDTQYF. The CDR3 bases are TGTGCCAGCAGCGTAGGGCGAGAGAGCACAGATACGCAGTATTTT.

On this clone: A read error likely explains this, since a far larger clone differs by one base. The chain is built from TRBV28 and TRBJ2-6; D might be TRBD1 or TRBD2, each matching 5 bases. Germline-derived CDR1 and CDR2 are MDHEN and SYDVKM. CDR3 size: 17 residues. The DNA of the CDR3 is TGTGCCAGCAGTTTCGGGGCAGCCTACTCTGGGGCCAACGTCATGACTTTC. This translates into CASSFGAAYSGANVMTF.

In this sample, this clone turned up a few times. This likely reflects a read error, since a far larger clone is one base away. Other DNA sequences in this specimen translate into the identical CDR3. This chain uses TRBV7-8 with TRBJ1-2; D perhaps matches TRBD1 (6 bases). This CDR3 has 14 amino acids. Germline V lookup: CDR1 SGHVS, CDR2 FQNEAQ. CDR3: CASSLKRTDYGYTF. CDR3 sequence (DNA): TGTGCTAGCAGCTTAAAGCGGACAGACTATGGCTACACCTTC.